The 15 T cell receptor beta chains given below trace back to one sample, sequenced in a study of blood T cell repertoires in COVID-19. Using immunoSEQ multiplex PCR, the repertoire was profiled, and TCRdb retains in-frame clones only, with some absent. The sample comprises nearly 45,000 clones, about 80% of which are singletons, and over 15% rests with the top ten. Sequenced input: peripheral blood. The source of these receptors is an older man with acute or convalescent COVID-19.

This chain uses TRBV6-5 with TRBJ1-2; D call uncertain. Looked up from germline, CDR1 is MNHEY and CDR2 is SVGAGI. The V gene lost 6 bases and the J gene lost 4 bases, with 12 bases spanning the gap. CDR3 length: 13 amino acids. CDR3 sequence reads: CASRTGYGYGYTF. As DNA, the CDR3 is TGTGCCAGCAGAACGGGGTATGGCTATGGCTACACCTTC.

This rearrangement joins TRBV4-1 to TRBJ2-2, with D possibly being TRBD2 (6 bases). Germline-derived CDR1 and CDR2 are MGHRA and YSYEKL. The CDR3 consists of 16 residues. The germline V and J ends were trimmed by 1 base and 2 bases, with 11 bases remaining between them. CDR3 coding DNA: TGCGCCAGCAGCCAAGTGGCGGGGCGTAACACCGGGGAGCTGTTTTTT. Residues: CASSQVAGRNTGELFF.

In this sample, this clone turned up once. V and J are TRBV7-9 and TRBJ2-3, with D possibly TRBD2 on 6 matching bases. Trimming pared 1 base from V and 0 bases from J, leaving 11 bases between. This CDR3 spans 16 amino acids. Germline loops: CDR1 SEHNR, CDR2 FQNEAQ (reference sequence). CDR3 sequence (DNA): TGTGCCAGCAGCTTAGTTGCGGGGTTAAGCACAGATACGCAGTATTTT. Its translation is CASSLVAGLSTDTQYF.

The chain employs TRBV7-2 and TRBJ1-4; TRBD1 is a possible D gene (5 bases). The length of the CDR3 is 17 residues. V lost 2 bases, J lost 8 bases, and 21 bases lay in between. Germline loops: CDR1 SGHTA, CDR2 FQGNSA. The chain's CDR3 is CASSLQGRPFSPEKLFF. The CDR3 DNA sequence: TGTGCCAGCAGCTTACAGGGTAGGCCATTCTCCCCGGAAAAACTGTTTTTT.

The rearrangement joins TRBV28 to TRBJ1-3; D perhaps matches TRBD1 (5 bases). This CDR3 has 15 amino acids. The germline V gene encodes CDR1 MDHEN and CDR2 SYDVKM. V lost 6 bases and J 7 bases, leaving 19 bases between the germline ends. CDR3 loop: CASSPPGRDGNTIYF. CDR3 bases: TGTGCCAGCAGCCCTCCCGGCAGGGATGGGAACACCATATATTTT.

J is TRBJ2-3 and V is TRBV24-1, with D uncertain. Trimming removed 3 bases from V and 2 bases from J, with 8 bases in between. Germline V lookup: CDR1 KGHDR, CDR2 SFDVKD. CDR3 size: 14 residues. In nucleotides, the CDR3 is TGTGCCACCAGTGATCCTATAGCCACAGATACGCAGTATTTT. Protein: CATSDPIATDTQYF.

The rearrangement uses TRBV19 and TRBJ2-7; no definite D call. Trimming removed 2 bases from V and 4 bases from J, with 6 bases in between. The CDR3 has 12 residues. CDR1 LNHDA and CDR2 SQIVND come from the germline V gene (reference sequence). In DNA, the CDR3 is TGTGCCAGTAGTATATCCGGGTACGAGCAGTACTTC. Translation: CASSISGYEQYF.

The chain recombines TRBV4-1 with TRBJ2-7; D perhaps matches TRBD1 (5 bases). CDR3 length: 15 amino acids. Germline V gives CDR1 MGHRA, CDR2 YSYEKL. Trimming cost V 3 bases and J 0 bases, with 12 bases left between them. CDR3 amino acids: CASSQGPGNSYEQYF. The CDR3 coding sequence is TGCGCCAGCAGCCAGGGGCCAGGGAACTCCTACGAGCAGTACTTC.

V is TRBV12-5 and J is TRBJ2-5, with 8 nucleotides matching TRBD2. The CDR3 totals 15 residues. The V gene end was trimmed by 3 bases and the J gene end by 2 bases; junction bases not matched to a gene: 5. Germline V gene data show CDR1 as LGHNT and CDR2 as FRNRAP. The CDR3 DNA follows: TGTGCTAGTGGTTTTTGGCTAGCGGGTCAAGAGACCCAGTACTTC. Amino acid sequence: CASGFWLAGQETQYF.

The CDR3 DNA sequence: TGTGCCAGTAGTAGGGACAGTGGGGATGAGCAGTTCTTC. Translation: CASSRDSGDEQFF. V is TRBV19 and J is TRBJ2-1; 7 bases align to TRBD1. Germline trimming cut 4 bases from V and 8 bases from J; bases unmatched to any gene: 5. Germline V gene sequence: CDR1 LNHDA, CDR2 SQIVND (reference sequence). The CDR3 extends over 13 amino acids.

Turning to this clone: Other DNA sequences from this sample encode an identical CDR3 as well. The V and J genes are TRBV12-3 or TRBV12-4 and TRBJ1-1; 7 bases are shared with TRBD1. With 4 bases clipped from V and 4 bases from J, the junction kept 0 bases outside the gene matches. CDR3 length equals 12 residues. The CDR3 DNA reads TGTGCCAGCAGTTGGACAGGCACTGAAGCTTTCTTT. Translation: CASSWTGTEAFF.

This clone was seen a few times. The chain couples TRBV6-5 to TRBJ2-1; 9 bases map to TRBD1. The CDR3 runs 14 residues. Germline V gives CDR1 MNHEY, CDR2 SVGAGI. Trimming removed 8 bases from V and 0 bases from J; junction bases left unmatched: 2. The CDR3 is CASQTGGSYNEQFF. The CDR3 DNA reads TGTGCCAGCCAGACAGGGGGCTCCTACAATGAGCAGTTCTTC.

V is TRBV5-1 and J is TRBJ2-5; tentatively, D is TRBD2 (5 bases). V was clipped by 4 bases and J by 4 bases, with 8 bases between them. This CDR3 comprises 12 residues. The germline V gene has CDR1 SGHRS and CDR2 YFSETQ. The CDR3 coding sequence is TGCGCCAGCAGCCGGACTCGAGAGACCCAGTACTTC. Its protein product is CASSRTRETQYF.

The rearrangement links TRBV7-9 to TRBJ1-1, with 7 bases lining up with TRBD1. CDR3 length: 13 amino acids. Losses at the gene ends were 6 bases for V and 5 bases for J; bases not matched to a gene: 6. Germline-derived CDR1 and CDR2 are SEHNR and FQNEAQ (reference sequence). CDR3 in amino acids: CASSLEGATEAFF. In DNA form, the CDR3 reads TGTGCCAGCAGTCTAGAGGGGGCAACTGAAGCTTTCTTT.

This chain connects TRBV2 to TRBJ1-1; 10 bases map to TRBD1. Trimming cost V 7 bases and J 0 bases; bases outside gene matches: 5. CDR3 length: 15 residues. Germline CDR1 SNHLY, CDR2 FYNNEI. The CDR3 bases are TGTGCCAGCATAGGGACAGGGGCGGTGAACACTGAAGCTTTCTTT. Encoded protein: CASIGTGAVNTEAFF.